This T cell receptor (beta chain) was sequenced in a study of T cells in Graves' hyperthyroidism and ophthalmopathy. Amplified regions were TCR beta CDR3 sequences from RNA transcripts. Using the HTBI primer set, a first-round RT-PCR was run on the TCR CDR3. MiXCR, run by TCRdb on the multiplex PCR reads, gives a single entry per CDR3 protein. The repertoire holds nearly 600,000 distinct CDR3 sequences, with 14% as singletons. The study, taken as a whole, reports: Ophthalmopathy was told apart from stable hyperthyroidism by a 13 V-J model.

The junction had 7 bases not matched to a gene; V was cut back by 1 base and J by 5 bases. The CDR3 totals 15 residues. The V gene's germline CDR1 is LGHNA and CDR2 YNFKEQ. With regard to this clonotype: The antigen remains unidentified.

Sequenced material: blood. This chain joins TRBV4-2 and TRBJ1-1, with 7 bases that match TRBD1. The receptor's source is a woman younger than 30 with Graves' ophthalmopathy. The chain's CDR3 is CASSQARAGGTEAFF. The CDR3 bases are TGTGCCAGCAGCCAAGCCCGGGCAGGGGGGACTGAAGCTTTCTTT.